This T cell receptor beta chain was documented in a study of CD4 T cells in relation to SARS-CoV-2 and coronaviruses. This CDR3 is 13 amino acids long. V was cut by 5 bases and J by 4 bases, with 10 bases left in between. The germline V gene encodes CDR1 SGHTA and CDR2 FQGNSA. Clones were sequenced by immunoSEQ multiplex PCR, and TCRdb holds only the in-frame ones, with some missing. This table has tens of thousands of clones, more than 85% appearing once. CD4+ T cells from unexposed donors were obtained before the COVID-19 pandemic (2011-2018). This TCR was sampled from a human donor in good health. J is TRBJ2-3 and V is TRBV7-2; D is unclear. The material sequenced was naive CD4+ T cells from PBMCs. Regarding subset: naive CD4+ T cells isolated by negative enrichment. CDR3 protein: CASSPDAADTQYF. In DNA form, the CDR3 reads TGTGCCAGCAGCCCGGATGCGGCAGATACGCAGTATTTT.